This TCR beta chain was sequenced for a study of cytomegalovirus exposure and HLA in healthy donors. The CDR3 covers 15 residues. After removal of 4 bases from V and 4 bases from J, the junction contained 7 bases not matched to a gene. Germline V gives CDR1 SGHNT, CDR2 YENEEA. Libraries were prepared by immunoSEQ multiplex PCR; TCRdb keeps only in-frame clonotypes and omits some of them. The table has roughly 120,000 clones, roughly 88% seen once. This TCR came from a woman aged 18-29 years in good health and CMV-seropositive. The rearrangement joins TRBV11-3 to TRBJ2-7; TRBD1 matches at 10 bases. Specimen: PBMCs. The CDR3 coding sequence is TGTGCCAGCAGCTCGACGACAGGGGGCGCGTACGAGCAGTACTTC. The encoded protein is CASSSTTGGAYEQYF.